These 4 T cell receptor beta chains were all obtained from the same sample, sequenced in a study of post-analysis software for immune sequencing data. Findings and limits, study-wide: There were about five TRBV segments more frequent in patients than controls, and TRBV5-6, TRBV5-1 and TRBV20-1 were among them.

Their target antigens are unknown. Unique molecular identifiers had been added to the TCR beta cDNA libraries. TCRdb reanalysed the PCR reads using MiXCR and keeps one entry per CDR3 protein. Of about 620,000 distinct CDR3 sequences in the sample, roughly two fifths were seen once. Source material: blood. Every receptor here comes from a girl under 18 with multiple sclerosis.

This chain joins TRBV29-1 and TRBJ1-5, with D maybe TRBD1 (6 bases). Germline V gene lookup returns CDR1 SQVTM and CDR2 ANQGSEA. Trimming cost V 5 bases and J 6 bases, with 20 bases left between them. The CDR3 loop spans 15 amino acids. For the CDR3, the DNA is TGCAGCGTTTCGGGAGTGTACAGGGCGCCTCAGCCCCAGCATTTT. Translating gives CSVSGVYRAPQPQHF.

The chain combines TRBV20-1 with TRBJ2-7; 8 positions match TRBD2. Gene TRBJ2-5 matches the end of the DNA better, so the J call may be wrong. CDR1 and CDR2 from the germline V gene are DFQATT and SNEGSKA (reference sequence). This CDR3 has 15 residues. The CDR3 spells CSARDRGLALQTQYF. CDR3 nucleotide sequence: TGCAGTGCTAGAGATCGAGGACTAGCTCTACAGACCCAGTACTTC.

V and J are TRBV20-1 and TRBJ2-4; 10 positions agree with TRBD2. CDR1 DFQATT and CDR2 SNEGSKA come from the germline V gene (reference sequence). The ends lost 3 bases at V and 1 base at J; junction bases unmatched: 9. This CDR3 spans 17 amino acids. CDR3: CSARASGGAAAKNIQYF. The CDR3 coding sequence is TGCAGTGCTAGGGCAAGCGGGGGGGCCGCGGCCAAAAACATTCAGTACTTC.

The V call is TRBV11-1, the J call TRBJ2-4; the D gene is possibly TRBD2 (7 bases). The tail of the sequence fits TRBJ2-7 better, so the J call may be wrong. Germline V CDR1 and CDR2: SGHAT, FQDESV (reference sequence). This CDR3 is 15 amino acids long. DNA of the CDR3: TGTGCCAGCAGCTCAACGGGGGGCGGATTCTACGAGCAGTACTTC. Its translation is CASSSTGGGFYEQYF.